Listed here are 16 T cell receptor beta chains from one sample, sequenced in a study of CD8+ T cells in alopecia areata. Extracted from the samples, RNA was reverse transcribed into cDNA to serve as the sequencing template. Produced via immunoSEQ multiplex PCR; TCRdb's table is partial and in-frame only. The data show about 130,000 clones, about 49% seen once. The source was CD8+ T cells sorted from blood, collected at week 0. These receptor sequences come from a human donor with alopecia areata.

This chain uses TRBV6-5 with TRBJ1-5; maybe TRBD1 (6 bases). Trimming removed 6 bases from V and 3 bases from J, with 9 bases in between. Germline V CDR1 and CDR2: MNHEY, SVGAGI. The CDR3 totals 13 residues. The CDR3 loop is CASSQGYNQPQHF. The CDR3 bases are TGTGCCAGCAGCCAGGGGTACAATCAGCCCCAGCATTTT.

The genes are TRBV19 and TRBJ2-7; a weak D match, TRBD1 (6 bases). V was pared by 7 bases and J by 0 bases, with 16 bases between. Per germline, CDR1 LNHDA and CDR2 SQIVND (reference sequence). The CDR3 extends over 15 amino acids. The DNA of the CDR3 is TGTGCCAGTAAACCGGGACATCTGAGCTCCTACGAGCAGTACTTC. As protein: CASKPGHLSSYEQYF.

V usage is TRBV29-1 and J usage is TRBJ2-7, with D perhaps assigned TRBD1 or TRBD2 (7 bases each). Germline-derived CDR1 and CDR2 are SQVTM and ANQGSEA. The CDR3 contains 17 residues. V lost 6 bases and J lost 4, with 28 bases in between. The CDR3 nucleotides are TGCAGCGTGAAACCACCGCGGGGGACAGATGGTTCTTACGAGCAGTACTTC. It yields the protein CSVKPPRGTDGSYEQYF.

Only a few counts were recorded for this clone. The V gene is TRBV27, the J gene TRBJ2-2; D may match TRBD1 or TRBD2 (5 bases each). Trimming removed 3 bases from V and 7 bases from J, with 9 bases in between. The germline gives CDR1 MNHEY, CDR2 SMNVEV (reference sequence). CDR3 length equals 13 residues. DNA of the CDR3: TGTGCCAGCAGTTTGGGACCGAGCGGGGAGCTGTTTTTT. It translates to CASSLGPSGELFF.

This clone has more than one count but fewer than ten. The genes are TRBV15 and TRBJ2-6; D remains unclear. The V end was cut by 1 base, the J end by 0 bases, with 4 bases between. This CDR3 spans 15 amino acids. The germline V gene encodes CDR1 LNHNV and CDR2 YYDKDF (reference sequence). The CDR3 region has the DNA TGTGCCACCAGCAGAGCCGACTCTGGGGCCAACGTCCTGACTTTC. It yields the protein CATSRADSGANVLTF.

This clone was observed many times. The genes are TRBV10-2 and TRBJ2-3; 10 bases are shared with TRBD2. V lost 11 bases to trimming and J lost 4 bases; unmatched junction nucleotides: 12. The CDR3 runs to 15 residues. In germline, CDR1 is WSHSY, CDR2 SAAADI. The CDR3 loop reads CAVRGSGGAADTQYF. CDR3 DNA sequence: TGCGCCGTCAGGGGGAGCGGGGGGGCCGCAGATACGCAGTATTTT.

For this clone: Other DNA sequences in the same sample also yield this CDR3. This chain uses TRBV27 with TRBJ2-3; a weak D match, TRBD1 (6 bases). Germline assignment: CDR1 MNHEY and CDR2 SMNVEV (reference sequence). V was cut by 6 bases and J by 5 bases, with 6 bases left in between. This CDR3 contains 11 residues. The CDR3 reads CASSRGDTQYF. The CDR3 DNA reads TGTGCCAGCAGCAGGGGAGATACGCAGTATTTT.

This clone was observed once. In DNA, the CDR3 is TGTGCCAGCAGCCGCGGACAGTACAATGAGCAGTTCTTC. Amino acids: CASSRGQYNEQFF. The chain has TRBV7-2 and TRBJ2-1; D is possibly TRBD1 (6 bases). In germline, CDR1 is SGHTA, CDR2 FQGNSA. CDR3 size: 13 residues. Trimming pared 5 bases from V and 4 bases from J, leaving 9 bases between.

CDR3 protein: CASSVGPAAQETQYF. The CDR3 coding sequence is TGTGCCAGCAGCGTAGGTCCGGCGGCTCAAGAGACCCAGTACTTC. The rearrangement links TRBV9 to TRBJ2-5; no clear D. With 0 bases removed from V and 2 bases from J, the gap between germline ends came to 11 bases. Germline loops: CDR1 SGDLS, CDR2 YYNGEE. The CDR3 extends over 15 amino acids.

This clone was seen more than once but under ten times. V usage is TRBV7-8 and J usage is TRBJ1-1; weak D call: TRBD1 (6 bases). Germline-derived CDR1 and CDR2 are SGHVS and FQNEAQ. This CDR3 has 15 residues. Trimming stripped 4 bases from V and 1 base from J, with 13 bases between. CDR3 nucleotides: TGTGCCAGCAGCTATCAAATGACAGGGAACACTGAAGCTTTCTTT. Translating it yields CASSYQMTGNTEAFF.

This clone was observed many times. The chain employs TRBV6-5 and TRBJ1-2, with D perhaps TRBD1 (6 bases). V lost 6 bases and J lost 8, with 22 bases in between. The CDR3 runs 15 residues. The V gene's germline CDR1 is MNHEY and CDR2 SVGAGI. The CDR3 DNA reads TGTGCCAGCAGCAGGGGTTTAGAACCCAGCGGCGGCTACACCTTC. This translates into CASSRGLEPSGGYTF.

This clone showed up just a few times. The CDR3 DNA follows: TGTGCCATCAGACCTGATAATTCACCCCTCCACTTT. It encodes CAIRPDNSPLHF. V and J are TRBV10-3 and TRBJ1-6; D uncertain. This CDR3 comprises 12 residues. From germline, CDR1 is ENHRY and CDR2 SYGVKD. V lost 6 bases, J lost 5 bases, and 5 bases lay in between.

The J gene is TRBJ1-2, the V gene TRBV4-1; tentative D call: TRBD1 (5 bases). Per germline, CDR1 MGHRA and CDR2 YSYEKL. Trimming left V 1 base short and J 6 bases short, with 12 bases between. This CDR3 is built from 14 residues. The CDR3 here is CASSQVRDPNGYTF. CDR3 nucleotide sequence: TGCGCCAGCAGCCAAGTCAGGGATCCCAATGGCTACACCTTC.

About this clone itself: This sample includes further DNA sequences coding for the same CDR3. The V and J genes are TRBV30 and TRBJ1-5; D remains unclear. From germline, CDR1 is GTSNPN and CDR2 SVGIG (reference sequence). V lost 2 bases to trimming and J lost 2 bases, with 4 bases between them. CDR3 size: 12 residues. The CDR3 bases are TGTGCCTGGAGTTTGGGCAATCAGCCCCAGCATTTT. Its translation: CAWSLGNQPQHF.

The CDR3, as DNA: TGCGCCAGCAGCCAAGATCACGAAGGAGAGGGCACAGATACGCAGTATTTT. Protein sequence: CASSQDHEGEGTDTQYF. The chain links TRBV4-1 to TRBJ2-3; D call uncertain. Germline-derived CDR1 and CDR2 are MGHRA and YSYEKL. The ends were cut back, 0 bases at V and 1 base at J, with 14 bases in the middle. The CDR3 is 17 residues long.

The J gene is TRBJ1-5, the V gene TRBV19; 7 nucleotides agree with TRBD1. The CDR3 loop spans 19 amino acids. Trimming removed 5 bases from V and 0 bases from J; junction bases left unmatched: 16. Germline loops: CDR1 LNHDA, CDR2 SQIVND (reference sequence). The CDR3 nucleotides are TGTGCCAGTAGTCAGAGGGGTCAGGGGGAAATCCTTAGCAATCAGCCCCAGCATTTT. Translating gives CASSQRGQGEILSNQPQHF. Full variable domain (outside the CDR3, taken from reference TRBV19 and TRBJ1-5): DGGITQSPKYLFRKEGQNVTLSCEQNLNHDAMYWYRQDPGQGLRLIYYSQIVNDFQKGDIAEGYSVSREKKESFPLTVTSAQKNPTAFYLCASSQRGQGEILSNQPQHFGDGTRLSIL.